This TCR beta chain emerged from a study of technical replicates of blood from a few donors. Sequencing used immunoSEQ multiplex PCR; TCRdb keeps in-frame clones, though not all of them. The sample carries some 78,000 clones, 85% to 95% recorded once. The TCR originated in a human donor in good health. Specimen: T cells isolated from PBMCs.

The CDR3 DNA reads TGTGCCAGCAGCTTAGGAGACTATGGCTACACCTTC. Protein: CASSLGDYGYTF. J is TRBJ1-2 and V is TRBV7-9; D is unclear. The CDR3 runs 12 residues. CDR1 SEHNR and CDR2 FQNEAQ come from the germline V gene (reference sequence). V shed 1 base and J shed 3 bases, with 3 bases lying between them. The full variable domain, rest sourced from reference TRBV7-9 and TRBJ1-2, is DTGVSQNPRHKITKRGQNVTFRCDPISEHNRLYWYRQTLGQGPEFLTYFQNEAQLEKSRLLSDRFSAERPKGSFSTLEIQRTEQGDSAMYLCASSLGDYGYTFGSGTRLTVV.